This T cell receptor beta chain was captured in a study of read filtering for tumor transcriptome and immune sequencing. At the level of the study: Whole-transcriptome libraries were prepared after DNase treatment.

This clonotype was recorded at least ten times. Antigen specificity is unknown. This library used roughly 400 ng RNA and molecular barcoded adaptors spanning alpha/delta and beta/gamma chains. Each CDR3 protein gets one entry after TCRdb re-called the reads with MiXCR. The table has approximately 90,000 distinct CDR3 sequences, more than 9% seen once. Points from the study as a whole: Around 82% of IR-seq clonotypes had a single read, yet these held about 3.6% of reads. The CD138-negative fraction was mixed bone marrow immune cells, not pure T cells. Compared with RNA-seq, IR-seq gave much higher clonotype depth and reliability.

Germline V gene data show CDR1 as LNHDA and CDR2 as SQIVND (reference sequence). This CDR3 has 13 amino acids. V lost 7 bases and J 5 bases, leaving 12 bases between the germline ends. This chain links TRBV19 with TRBJ1-5; TRBD1 is a possible D gene (5 bases). The sequencing sample was made of a population of CD138-negative cells sorted from bone marrow. The origin of this receptor is a donor aged 40 or older with multiple myeloma. The CDR3 sequence: CASNRQIDQPQHF. The DNA of the CDR3 is TGTGCCAGTAACCGACAGATCGATCAGCCCCAGCATTTT. The full variable domain, completed using reference TRBV19 and TRBJ1-5, is DGGITQSPKYLFRKEGQNVTLSCEQNLNHDAMYWYRQDPGQGLRLIYYSQIVNDFQKGDIAEGYSVSREKKESFPLTVTSAQKNPTAFYLCASNRQIDQPQHFGDGTRLSIL.